This TCR beta chain was identified in a study of technical replicates of blood from a handful of donors. Sequencing used immunoSEQ multiplex PCR; TCRdb keeps in-frame clones, though not all of them. This sample has approximately 80,000 clones; over 75% occur once, and the top ten carry 0.41%. This clone has just one count. CDR1 is SGHTA and CDR2 is FQGNSA in the germline V gene. This CDR3 has 15 amino acids. After removal of 6 bases from V and 2 bases from J, the junction contained 4 bases not matched to a gene. This chain connects TRBV7-2 to TRBJ2-3; TRBD1 agrees at 11 bases. Material: T cells isolated from PBMCs. The receptor was isolated from a human donor in good health. DNA of the CDR3: TGTGCCAGCAGTCGGGACAGGGGGACCACAGATACGCAGTATTTT. Translation: CASSRDRGTTDTQYF. Full variable domain (missing parts from reference TRBV7-2 and TRBJ2-3): GAGVSQSPSNKVTEKGKDVELRCDPISGHTALYWYRQSLGQGLEFLIYFQGNSAPDKSGLPSDRFSAERTGGSVSTLTIQRTQQEDSAVYLCASSRDRGTTDTQYFGPGTRLTVL.